This T cell receptor beta chain was found in a study of blood T cell repertoires in COVID-19. Overall study: COVID-19 samples from acute and convalescent phases originated in the United States, Italy and Spain.

Methods used by the authors: Quantification of nucleated cells was approximated via reference gene primer amplification. This table comes from immunoSEQ multiplex PCR, and its TCRdb copy is limited to in-frame clones, with some not included. The V and J calls and the clone size are those of that table, but D and trimming were determined from the DNA. The table has 200,000 to 250,000 clones, roughly 82% seen once. CDR3 length: 15 amino acids. CDR1 and CDR2 from the germline V gene are SGHDT and YYEEEE. After removal of 4 bases from V and 3 bases from J, the junction contained 4 bases not matched to a gene. This clone was detected a few times.

The chain combines TRBV5-6 with TRBJ1-4; 9 positions agree with TRBD1. Input material: peripheral blood. The receptor was isolated from a woman aged 40 to 49 who had recovered from COVID-19. CDR3 residues: CASSRWTGANEKLFF. In DNA, the CDR3 is TGTGCCAGCAGCCGTTGGACAGGGGCTAATGAAAAACTGTTTTTT.